Included here is one T cell receptor (beta chain) sequence, with context. Its antigen remains undetermined. Base qualities were left out, and no much larger clone turns up one base away. In the prospective study, participants were roughly 18 to 100 years old, resided in about two dozen geographic areas of the United States, and were enrolled through a virtual design. In the prospective study, cohorts were assigned on the basis of participant-reported clinical history obtained from a screening survey and a study questionnaire. ImmuneRACE Cohort 3 recovered participants were defined by two consecutive negative NP/OP PCR tests, healthcare professional clearance, or symptom resolution. Each participant in the prospective study had whole blood, serum and a nasopharyngeal or oropharyngeal swab collected by mobile phlebotomists. Over a roughly two-month period, participants in the prospective study had the option of providing additional blood draws and questionnaires. Before DNA extraction, prospective study blood samples were shipped either frozen or at room temperature.

This record belongs to a study of blood T cell repertoires in COVID-19 (dated by TCRdb to about 2020). For context, the study as a whole: Samples from collaborators originated in the United States, Italy and Spain and spanned both the acute and convalescent phases of COVID-19. The sample metadata nearly always contained a de-identified subject ID, COVID-19 status, age in years and sex. Subjects who had been exposed to COVID-19, were actively infected with it, or had recovered from it provided the deeply sampled blood TCRbeta repertoires that made up the dataset. The prospective study material was composed of cDNA or gDNA derived from T cells, B-cell-depleted T cells, or PBMCs. The samples were drawn from two sources: the first 160 participants of the ongoing ImmuneRACE study, and fewer than 1,500 subjects contributed by 6 global collaborators. A freely available public database, intended as a resource for researchers studying the immune response to SARS-CoV-2, is where the repertoires were released. HLA class I and class II types, where available, came from metadata supplied by the sample provider rather than from assay-based typing. The full study reports these points: How much clinical and demographic metadata was included differed by source and by participant, and the metadata was provided uncurated.

TCRbeta CDR3 regions were amplified from genomic DNA by means of the immunoSEQ Assay, a bias-controlled multiplex PCR. Regarding the original processing steps: Within the assay, amplification of reference gene primers was used to estimate how many nucleated cells each sample contained. To quantify the absolute abundance of each unique TCRbeta CDR3 rearrangement, sequence reads were collapsed and filtered. For each sample, productive Simpson clonality was calculated by taking the square root of Simpson's diversity index across productive rearrangements. Held by TCRdb, this immuneACCESS table contains in-frame sequences only and omits some clones. Under half of the omission traces to an unresolved V gene where checked; the cause of the rest is unknown. V and J calls and clone size are those listed in that table; D and trimming were worked out from the DNA. Here the sample has around 170,000 clones; around 86% occur a single time. 8% to 10% of the sample is taken by the ten largest.

V ends up 0 bases short and J 4 bases short, with an unmatched junction base count of 8. The CDR3, cysteine through phenylalanine, is 16 amino acids long. Just the 48-base CDR3 DNA is kept, in frame starting at base 1. From the germline V gene, CDR1 is MGHRA and CDR2 is YSYEKL. The V and J segments used are TRBV4-1 and TRBJ1-2; 7 nucleotides in the junction match TRBD1. The sequence was obtained from a woman in her 30s who had recovered from COVID-19. The sample consisted of PBMCs or T cells enriched from blood (not recorded which). In nucleotides, the sequence is TGCGCCAGCAGCCAAGATTACAGGGGAGGAGGCTATGGCTACACCTTC. Its protein reads: CASSQDYRGGGYGYTF.